Presented here are 10 T cell receptor beta chains from one specimen sequenced in a study of glioma-infiltrating T cells after dendritic cell vaccination. As to time point: after dendritic cell vaccination, including at tumor progression/relapse. The method was immunoSEQ multiplex PCR; TCRdb's version includes in-frame clones alone and lacks a portion of them. The sample consists of over 90,000 clones, over 80% of them appearing once. The sequences come from blood, collected after dendritic cell vaccination. These receptors were obtained from a human donor with glioblastoma.

The J gene is TRBJ2-1, the V gene TRBV7-9; 8 nucleotides match TRBD2. Looked up from germline, CDR1 is SEHNR and CDR2 is FQNEAQ (reference sequence). This CDR3 spans 14 amino acids. Unmatched junction bases numbered 9, after V lost 6 bases and J lost 8 bases. CDR3 sequence reads: CASSSERETDEQFF. The CDR3 DNA is TGTGCCAGCAGTTCAGAGCGGGAGACCGATGAGCAGTTCTTC.

The chain uses TRBV2 and TRBJ1-1; D possibly corresponds to TRBD1 (5 bases). CDR1 and CDR2 from the germline V gene are SNHLY and FYNNEI. This CDR3 region has 14 residues. V was pared by 3 bases and J by 2 bases, with 10 bases between. Here the CDR3 reads CASSELGGNTEAFF. Written as DNA, the CDR3 is TGTGCCAGCAGTGAGCTGGGGGGTAACACTGAAGCTTTCTTT.

This sequence joins TRBV9 and TRBJ2-3; 10 nucleotides match TRBD2. This CDR3 is built from 16 residues. J gave up 1 base and V 0 bases, and 2 bases lay outside the gene matches. The germline gives CDR1 SGDLS, CDR2 YYNGEE. This chain's CDR3 is CASSVDLAGGTDTQYF. The CDR3 coding sequence is TGTGCCAGCAGCGTAGACCTAGCGGGGGGCACAGATACGCAGTATTTT.

The chain joins TRBV2 to TRBJ1-2; 9 bases match TRBD1. V shed 7 bases and J 6 bases; nucleotides not matched to a gene: 15. The germline CDR1 and CDR2 sequences are SNHLY and FYNNEI. The CDR3 loop spans 16 amino acids. The CDR3: CASTYFGTRTGDGYTF. The CDR3, as DNA: TGTGCCAGCACGTATTTCGGGACTCGGACAGGGGATGGCTACACCTTC.

The CDR3 sequence is CASTAQRETYNEQFF. In DNA, the CDR3 is TGTGCCAGCACCGCACAGCGGGAGACCTACAATGAGCAGTTCTTC. The chain uses TRBV2 and TRBJ2-1; 8 bases are shared with TRBD2. Germline V gene sequence: CDR1 SNHLY, CDR2 FYNNEI. The CDR3 covers 15 residues. The trim removed 7 bases at V and 2 bases at J, leaving 7 bases unmatched.

This chain joins TRBV30 and TRBJ2-1, with 11 bases that match TRBD1. After removal of 0 bases from V and 9 bases from J, the junction contained 13 bases not matched to a gene. Germline CDR1 and CDR2: GTSNPN and SVGIG (reference sequence). The CDR3 loop spans 17 amino acids. The CDR3 DNA follows: TGTGCCTGGAGTGTACGGAGGACAGGGGGCGCTGGGGTTGAGCAGTTCTTC. Its protein is CAWSVRRTGGAGVEQFF.

This clone was seen just once. The V call is TRBV15, the J call TRBJ1-2, with D tentatively TRBD1 (5 bases). This CDR3 contains 13 residues. Germline lookup yields CDR1 LNHNV and CDR2 YYDKDF (reference sequence). Trimming removed 3 bases at V and 7 bases at J, with 12 bases between. The CDR3 DNA is TGTGCCACCAGCAGGCAGGGTGGTGGTGGCTACACCTTC. Translated: CATSRQGGGGYTF.

V and J are TRBV6-1 and TRBJ2-2; 8 bases match TRBD2. The trim removed 8 bases at V and 6 bases at J, leaving 5 bases unmatched. CDR1 is MNHNS and CDR2 is SASEGT in the germline V gene. The CDR3 is made up of 13 amino acids. The CDR3 spells CASVLAVAGELFF. As DNA, the CDR3 is TGTGCCAGCGTACTAGCGGTTGCCGGGGAGCTGTTTTTT.

This clone is a singleton in its sample. The V and J genes are TRBV6-5 and TRBJ1-6, with a weak D call TRBD1 (6 bases). This CDR3 spans 15 amino acids. Deletions cut 4 bases from V and 7 bases from J, with 14 bases between. CDR1 is MNHEY and CDR2 is SVGAGI in the germline V gene. Written as DNA, the CDR3 is TGTGCCAGCAGTTGGGCAGGGGAAACGAATTCACCCCTCCACTTT. Protein product: CASSWAGETNSPLHF.

CDR3 sequence: CAWTQGSYNEQFF. In DNA form, the CDR3 reads TGTGCCTGGACCCAGGGGTCATACAATGAGCAGTTCTTC. J is TRBJ2-1 and V is TRBV30; TRBD1 might be the D (6 bases). Germline V gives CDR1 GTSNPN, CDR2 SVGIG (reference sequence). V dropped 4 bases and J dropped 4 bases, with 11 bases sitting between them. This CDR3 comprises 13 residues.